The present T cell receptor (beta chain) was sequenced within a study of blood T cell repertoires in COVID-19 (dated by TCRdb to the early 2020s). About the investigation overall: Collaborator samples came from the United States, Italy and Spain and covered acute and convalescent phases of COVID-19. The prospective study material was composed of cDNA or gDNA derived from T cells, B-cell-depleted T cells, or PBMCs. The dataset comprised deeply sampled blood TCRbeta repertoires from subjects exposed to, actively infected with, or recovered from COVID-19. The repertoires were made available in a free public database intended to serve as a resource for research on the immune response to SARS-CoV-2. The samples were drawn from two sources: the first 160 participants of the ongoing ImmuneRACE study, and about 1,300 subjects contributed by 6 global collaborators. Sample metadata almost always included a de-identified subject ID, COVID-19 status, age in years and sex. Where HLA class I and class II types were available, the types were taken from metadata supplied by the sample provider, not from assay-based typing.

The immunoSEQ Assay, a bias-controlled multiplex PCR, was used to amplify TCRbeta CDR3 regions from genomic DNA. As for the original processing: Within the assay, amplification of reference gene primers was used to estimate how many nucleated cells each sample contained. To quantify the absolute abundance of each unique TCRbeta CDR3 rearrangement, sequence reads were collapsed and filtered. Productive Simpson clonality was computed per sample as the square root of Simpson's diversity index over productive rearrangements. What TCRdb holds here is the immuneACCESS table cut down to in-frame rearrangements. Part of the clones is not present; checked against another copy, under half of the missing clones reflect an unresolved V gene, and the others are unexplained. V, J and clone size are taken as reported in that table, and D and trimming were inferred from the DNA itself. For this sample the table gives some 100,000 clones, of which about 83% were detected only once. Roughly 27% of the sample is taken by the ten largest.

Study-wide findings and limitations: The amount of clinical and demographic metadata varied by source and participant and was provided uncurated.

Whole blood was collected in K2EDTA tubes by collaborating institutions according to the institutions' own protocols. For TCRbeta analysis, collaborators shipped samples as frozen whole blood, isolated PBMCs, or DNA extracted from either of those sample types. The CDR3 starts with the cysteine, ends with the phenylalanine, and has 13 residues. The sequence is cut down to CDR3 DNA, 39 bases in frame from base 1. After removal of 5 bases from V and 14 bases from J, the junction retains 4 bases not matched to a gene. In the germline V gene, CDR1 corresponds to MNHEY and CDR2 to SVGAGI. Note on this clone: Its target antigen remains unknown. There are no base qualities to consult, and no much larger clone falls within one base.

The clonotype originates from a human donor in a cohort sampled during active COVID-19. The chain uses TRBV6-5 and TRBJ1-6, and 12 bases in between align with TRBD1. Source material: peripheral blood. The nucleotide sequence is TGTGCCAGCAGTCGGGACAGGGGGCTCGCCCTCCACTTT. This gives the protein CASSRDRGLALHF.